The next 10 T cell receptor beta chains were all read from a single sample in a study of T cells in localized non-small cell lung cancer. Profiled with immunoSEQ multiplex PCR; TCRdb holds only in-frame clones, not every one. Of approximately 2,000 clones listed, 24% are singletons. This specimen was lung tumor tissue, taken before any cancer treatment. Receptors originate from a female donor over 55 with stage II lung adenocarcinoma.

The rearrangement uses TRBV28 and TRBJ2-2; D gene uncertain. This CDR3 is built from 15 residues. Trimming removed 2 bases at V and 2 bases at J, with 9 bases between. CDR1 and CDR2 from the germline V gene are MDHEN and SYDVKM. CDR3 nucleotide sequence: TGTGCCAGCAGTTTAGGCATTTTCAACACCGGGGAGCTGTTTTTT. The encoded protein is CASSLGIFNTGELFF.

This clone was detected a few times. The chain employs TRBV18 and TRBJ2-7, with TRBD1 matching 8 bases. Germline lookup yields CDR1 KGHSH and CDR2 LQKENI. Germline trimming cut 2 bases from V and 3 bases from J; bases unmatched to any gene: 9. This CDR3 is built from 16 residues. The CDR3 coding sequence is TGTGCCAGCTCACCATCTTTCAAAACAGGGGGCTACGAGCAGTACTTC. Encoded protein: CASSPSFKTGGYEQYF.

This clone came up a few times. The chain carries TRBV6-8 and TRBJ2-1; 11 bases agree with TRBD2. After removal of 4 bases from V and 4 bases from J, the junction contained 0 bases not matched to a gene. The CDR3 has 14 amino acids. CDR1 is MNHGY and CDR2 is SAAAGT in the germline V gene. The CDR3 reads CASSLAGGYNEQFF. CDR3 nucleotide sequence: TGTGCCAGCAGTTTAGCGGGGGGGTACAATGAGCAGTTCTTC.

This clone was counted only a few times. V usage is TRBV30 and J usage is TRBJ1-2; 7 bases agree with TRBD1. V lost 0 bases and J lost 2; bases outside the gene matches: 9. CDR3 length equals 16 residues. CDR1 and CDR2 from the germline V gene are GTSNPN and SVGIG (reference sequence). The CDR3, as DNA: TGTGCCTGGAGTGTCCGAGGGGGCCTGCCCAACTATGGCTACACCTTC. It is translated as CAWSVRGGLPNYGYTF.

V gene TRBV5-1 combines with J gene TRBJ1-1, with D tentatively TRBD1 (5 bases). Germline CDR1 SGHRS, CDR2 YFSETQ. The CDR3 loop spans 15 amino acids. Trimming cost V 5 bases and J 0 bases, with 14 bases left between them. CDR3 sequence (DNA): TGCGCCAGCAGTCTAGAGTGGGGCCTGAACACTGAAGCTTTCTTT. Residues: CASSLEWGLNTEAFF.

CDR3 nucleotide sequence: TGTGCCAGCAGCGGTGGGAGTATTCCCTCCTACGAGCAGTACTTC. It is translated as CASSGGSIPSYEQYF. The V call is TRBV9, the J call TRBJ2-7; TRBD2 is a possible D gene (5 bases). With 3 bases removed from V and 0 bases from J, the gap between germline ends came to 13 bases. This CDR3 comprises 15 residues. Germline CDR1 reads SGDLS; CDR2 reads YYNGEE.

This clone came up a few times. The V call is TRBV30, the J call TRBJ2-7; D may be TRBD1 (6 bases). This CDR3 is built from 14 residues. The V end lost 2 bases, the J end lost 4 bases, and 15 bases lay between the germline ends. Germline CDR1 reads GTSNPN; CDR2 reads SVGIG (reference sequence). CDR3 loop: CAWSPLGQLYEQYF. The DNA for the CDR3 is TGTGCCTGGAGTCCCCTTGGACAGCTATACGAGCAGTACTTC.

This clone was counted between two and nine times. The chain employs TRBV28 and TRBJ2-7, with 8 bases that match TRBD1. The CDR3 is 12 residues long. From germline, CDR1 is MDHEN and CDR2 SYDVKM. Trimming took 4 bases from V and 5 from J; bases not matched to a gene: 1. The DNA for the CDR3 is TGTGCCAGCAGTTCGGACAGGGACGAGCAGTACTTC. This sequence encodes CASSSDRDEQYF.

The V call is TRBV11-3, the J call TRBJ2-1; no firm D call. The V end was cut by 3 bases, the J end by 2 bases, with 11 bases between. Germline CDR1 SGHNT, CDR2 YENEEA. This CDR3 is 15 amino acids long. The CDR3 spells CASSLIPATYNEQFF. The CDR3 DNA is TGTGCCAGCAGCTTGATTCCAGCCACCTACAATGAGCAGTTCTTC.

This clone was recorded a few times. The chain has TRBV6-8 and TRBJ2-5, with D unresolved. This CDR3 comprises 12 residues. The V gene lost 2 bases and the J gene lost 3 bases, with 4 bases spanning the gap. Germline V gene sequence: CDR1 MNHGY, CDR2 SAAAGT. The CDR3 is CASSYGEETQYF. CDR3 in DNA: TGTGCCAGCAGTTACGGGGAAGAGACCCAGTACTTC.